Listed here are 19 T cell receptor beta chains from one sample, sequenced in a study of CD4+ T cells in melanoma. Libraries were prepared by immunoSEQ multiplex PCR; TCRdb keeps only in-frame clonotypes and omits some of them. This table holds some 6,800 clones, about 56% found once. Sequences were obtained from cells from a culture (not recorded whether cultured in vitro). These receptors were taken from a human donor with melanoma.

The chain joins TRBV6-1 to TRBJ2-3; 11 nucleotides match TRBD2. The CDR3 runs 16 residues. Germline CDR1 reads MNHNS; CDR2 reads SASEGT. Trimming took 4 bases from V and 2 from J; bases not matched to a gene: 5. Here the CDR3 reads CASSGGLADFTDTQYF. As DNA, the CDR3 is TGTGCCAGCAGTGGGGGACTAGCGGACTTCACAGATACGCAGTATTTT.

This clone was seen only a few times. The V gene is TRBV2, the J gene TRBJ1-4; TRBD1 aligns across 9 bases. Germline V gene lookup returns CDR1 SNHLY and CDR2 FYNNEI. CDR3 length equals 15 residues. V lost 10 bases and J lost 8; bases outside the gene matches: 14. CDR3 region: CATRDRAFFGEKLFF. The CDR3 nucleotides read TGTGCCACCCGGGACAGGGCCTTCTTCGGGGAAAAACTGTTTTTT.

The V call is TRBV27, the J call TRBJ1-6, with D hard to call. Trimming pared 10 bases from V and 7 bases from J, leaving 20 bases between. The CDR3 covers 15 residues. Germline V CDR1 and CDR2: MNHEY, SMNVEV (reference sequence). As DNA, the CDR3 is TGTGCCATCGACCGCCACTGGGGTATGAATTCACCCCTCCACTTT. This gives the protein CAIDRHWGMNSPLHF.

The chain carries TRBV5-5 and TRBJ1-6, with D possibly being TRBD1 (5 bases). V gave up 0 bases and J gave up 9 bases, with 16 bases separating them. Germline values: CDR1 SGHKS, CDR2 YYEKEE (reference sequence). The CDR3 is 16 residues long. CDR3 coding DNA: TGTGCCAGCAGCTTGGTGGTAGCCGGGGCAAGTTCACCCCTCCACTTT. It yields the protein CASSLVVAGASSPLHF.

This clone occurred a few times. The chain carries TRBV7-9 and TRBJ2-7, with a possible D match to TRBD1 (6 bases). CDR3 length: 16 amino acids. Between the trimmed V and J ends, which lost 6 bases and 6 bases, there was a span of 24 bases. Germline CDR1 is SEHNR and CDR2 is FQNEAQ (reference sequence). Here the CDR3 reads CASSRQGLGQIGEQYF. As DNA, the CDR3 is TGTGCCAGCAGTCGGCAGGGGCTCGGGCAGATAGGCGAGCAGTACTTC.

This sequence joins TRBV27 and TRBJ1-3; a weak D match, TRBD1 (5 bases). The germline V and J ends were trimmed by 2 bases and 0 bases, with 8 bases remaining between them. From germline, CDR1 is MNHEY and CDR2 SMNVEV (reference sequence). This CDR3 has 15 residues. The CDR3 DNA follows: TGTGCCAGCAGTTTAGCCAGGGACTCTGGAAACACCATATATTTT. It is translated as CASSLARDSGNTIYF.

The chain carries TRBV20-1 and TRBJ1-1; 10 bases are a match to TRBD1. The CDR3 has 11 residues. Trimming removed 6 bases from V and 9 bases from J; junction bases left unmatched: 4. Germline lookup yields CDR1 DFQATT and CDR2 SNEGSKA (reference sequence). CDR3 sequence (DNA): TGCAGTGCCAGACAGGGGGCGAAAGCTTTCTTT. It is translated as CSARQGAKAFF.

V usage is TRBV29-1 and J usage is TRBJ1-1; D is ambiguous. The V end was cut by 5 bases, the J end by 6 bases, with 16 bases between. CDR1 and CDR2 from the germline V gene are SQVTM and ANQGSEA. The CDR3 totals 13 residues. The CDR3: CSVHRLLSPEAFF. CDR3 DNA sequence: TGCAGCGTTCACCGACTCTTGAGCCCTGAAGCTTTCTTT.

The rearrangement links TRBV29-1 to TRBJ2-1; the match to TRBD1 covers 7 bases. Unmatched junction bases numbered 8, after V lost 5 bases and J lost 4 bases. Germline CDR1 and CDR2: SQVTM and ANQGSEA. The CDR3 has 14 amino acids. CDR3 protein: CSVLPGTVYNEQFF. CDR3 DNA sequence: TGCAGCGTTCTCCCCGGGACAGTGTACAATGAGCAGTTCTTC.

The V and J genes are TRBV29-1 and TRBJ1-2; D uncertain. Germline V gene data show CDR1 as SQVTM and CDR2 as ANQGSEA. Trimming left V 3 bases short and J 3 bases short, with 8 bases between. This CDR3 has 12 residues. In nucleotides, the CDR3 is TGCAGCGTTGATAAGGGAGACTATGGCTACACCTTC. Its translation: CSVDKGDYGYTF.

This clone showed up just a few times. The V call is TRBV27, the J call TRBJ1-1; D not resolved. The CDR3 extends over 12 amino acids. In germline, CDR1 is MNHEY, CDR2 SMNVEV (reference sequence). The germline V and J ends were trimmed by 6 bases and 3 bases, with 8 bases remaining between them. CDR3 residues: CASRDPYTEAFF. The DNA for the CDR3 is TGTGCCAGCAGAGATCCGTACACTGAAGCTTTCTTT.

The chain recombines TRBV7-3 with TRBJ1-1, with a tentative D call TRBD1 (6 bases). The CDR3 contains 13 residues. Germline CDR1 is SGHTA and CDR2 is FQGTGA. V was shortened by 0 bases and J by 8 bases, with 10 bases between the two germline ends. The CDR3 DNA is TGTGCCAGCAGCTTAACGTCGGGGGGCGAAGCTTTCTTT. It yields the protein CASSLTSGGEAFF. Full variable domain (missing parts from reference TRBV7-3 and TRBJ1-1): GAGVSQTPSNKVTEKGKYVELRCDPISGHTALYWYRQSLGQGPEFLIYFQGTGAADDSGLPNDRFFAVRPEGSVSTLKIQRTERGDSAVYLCASSLTSGGEAFFGQGTRLTVV.

The chain employs TRBV6-6 and TRBJ2-7; 7 nucleotides match TRBD1. The CDR3 length is 14 residues. The V gene end was trimmed by 10 bases and the J gene end by 2 bases; junction bases not matched to a gene: 11. Germline values: CDR1 MNHNY, CDR2 SVGAGI (reference sequence). The CDR3 protein is CATIQGKAAYEQYF. Written as DNA, the CDR3 is TGTGCCACCATACAGGGGAAGGCCGCCTACGAGCAGTACTTC.

The chain is built from TRBV10-2 and TRBJ1-2; D is perhaps TRBD1 (5 bases). Germline V gene data show CDR1 as WSHSY and CDR2 as SAAADI. V dropped 0 bases and J dropped 1 base, with 15 bases sitting between them. CDR3 length equals 17 residues. The CDR3: CASSESLGGYNNYGYTF. CDR3 in DNA: TGCGCCAGCAGTGAGTCGTTGGGGGGATACAATAACTATGGCTACACCTTC.

The rearrangement joins TRBV30 to TRBJ1-6; D uncertain. Germline V lookup: CDR1 GTSNPN, CDR2 SVGIG (reference sequence). Trimming cost V 5 bases and J 7 bases, with 15 bases left between them. This CDR3 contains 14 residues. CDR3 sequence: CAWAHRTGNSPLHF. The DNA of the CDR3 is TGTGCCTGGGCACATAGGACGGGGAATTCACCCCTCCACTTT.

This clone was detected only a few times. The chain has TRBV10-1 and TRBJ2-3, with D possibly TRBD1 on 5 matching bases. Trimming stripped 4 bases from V and 0 bases from J, with 11 bases between. The germline V gene encodes CDR1 WNHNN and CDR2 SYGVQD (reference sequence). The CDR3 runs to 15 residues. CDR3 sequence reads: CASSGGDRSTDTQYF. For the CDR3, the DNA is TGCGCCAGCAGTGGGGGCGACAGAAGCACAGATACGCAGTATTTT.

V is TRBV14 and J is TRBJ2-1; TRBD2 is a possible D gene (7 bases). Trimming removed 3 bases at V and 12 bases at J, with 21 bases between. Germline assignment: CDR1 SGHDN and CDR2 FVKESK. The CDR3 totals 15 residues. CDR3 amino acids: CASSQGGNRVHGQFF. In nucleotides, the CDR3 is TGTGCCAGCAGCCAGGGGGGGAACAGGGTCCATGGGCAGTTCTTC.

The chain links TRBV5-1 to TRBJ1-2; D remains ambiguous. The germline CDR1 and CDR2 sequences are SGHRS and YFSETQ. The CDR3 runs 12 residues. V dropped 0 bases and J dropped 8 bases, with 8 bases sitting between them. The CDR3 bases are TGCGCCAGCAGCTTGGGTTATGAGGGCTACACCTTC. It codes for CASSLGYEGYTF. Full variable domain (missing parts from reference TRBV5-1 and TRBJ1-2): KAGVTQTPRYLIKTRGQQVTLSCSPISGHRSVSWYQQTPGQGLQFLFEYFSETQRNKGNFPGRFSGRQFSNSRSEMNVSTLELGDSALYLCASSLGYEGYTFGSGTRLTVV.

The V gene is TRBV11-2, the J gene TRBJ1-1, with 8 bases matching TRBD1. The CDR3 length is 18 residues. Trimming took 1 base from V and 4 from J; bases not matched to a gene: 14. Germline V gives CDR1 SGHAT, CDR2 FQNNGV. CDR3 in amino acids: CASSLAFARGRGTTEAFF. DNA of the CDR3: TGTGCCAGCAGCTTAGCGTTCGCCAGGGGGCGGGGAACCACTGAAGCTTTCTTT.